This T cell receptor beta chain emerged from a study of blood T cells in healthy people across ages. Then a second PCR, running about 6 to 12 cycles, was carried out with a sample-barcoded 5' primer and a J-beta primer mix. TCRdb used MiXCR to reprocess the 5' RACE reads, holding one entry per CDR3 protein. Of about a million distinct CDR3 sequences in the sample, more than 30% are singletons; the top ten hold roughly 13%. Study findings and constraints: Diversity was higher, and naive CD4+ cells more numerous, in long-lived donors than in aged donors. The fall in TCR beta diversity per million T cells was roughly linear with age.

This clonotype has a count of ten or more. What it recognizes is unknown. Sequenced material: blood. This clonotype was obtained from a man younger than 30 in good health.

CDR3 residues: CSARPTVNYGYTF. The CDR3, as DNA: TGCAGTGCTAGGCCGACAGTCAACTATGGCTACACCTTC. This chain uses TRBV20-1 with TRBJ1-2; D may be TRBD1 (5 bases). The germline CDR1 and CDR2 sequences are DFQATT and SNEGSKA (reference sequence). CDR3 size: 13 residues. V lost 3 bases and J lost 2, with 10 bases in between.